What follows are 8 T cell receptor beta chains derived from one specimen sequenced in a study of patients and donors after allogeneic stem cell transplantation (dated by TCRdb to between 2020 and 2021). The library was prepared using RT-PCR. Sequencing instrument: NextSeq 550. The public reads were run again by TCRdb, first through fastp at Q25 and then through MiXCR, and only productive beta chains were kept. Duplicate CDR3 protein sequences are folded into a single record with the most common DNA and genes. This sample is represented by under 200,000 distinct CDR3 sequences; around 30% of them were singletons. Of the sample, approximately 3% is held by the ten largest clones. Sequenced sample: blood, either unsorted or a sorted T cell fraction (not recorded which). These receptor sequences come from a human donor who was either an allogeneic HSCT recipient or a stem cell or donor lymphocyte infusion donor (not recorded which). It is not recorded whose cells these are; they may come from a transplant donor.

This clonotype showed up just a few times. The chain carries TRBV10-3 and TRBJ1-1; D is undetermined. The CDR3 is 13 residues long. The ends were cut back, 4 bases at V and 1 base at J, with 7 bases in the middle. Germline CDR1 and CDR2: ENHRY and SYGVKD. The CDR3 sequence is CAISAGGNTEAFF. The CDR3 nucleotides are TGTGCCATCAGTGCTGGCGGGAACACTGAAGCTTTCTTT.

This clonotype was recorded many times. The gene calls are TRBV5-6 and TRBJ1-1; D may be TRBD1 (5 bases). V was shortened by 2 bases and J by 0 bases, with 14 bases between the two germline ends. Germline V gives CDR1 SGHDT, CDR2 YYEEEE. This CDR3 has 16 residues. Here the CDR3 reads CASSFRSGHLNTEAFF. The CDR3 bases are TGTGCCAGCAGCTTTAGGTCGGGGCACCTGAACACTGAAGCTTTCTTT.

This rearrangement joins TRBV10-3 to TRBJ2-3; maybe TRBD1 (6 bases). Germline CDR1 is ENHRY and CDR2 is SYGVKD. Between the trimmed V and J ends, which lost 11 bases and 8 bases, there was a span of 20 bases. This CDR3 has 13 amino acids. The CDR3 sequence is CAGAGATVGTQYF. The CDR3 nucleotides are TGTGCCGGGGCAGGGGCGACTGTAGGTACGCAGTATTTT.

The chain combines TRBV20-1 with TRBJ2-3; D is possibly TRBD1 or TRBD2 (5 bases each). This CDR3 contains 15 residues. Deletions cut 2 bases from V and 3 bases from J, with 15 bases between. Germline V gene sequence: CDR1 DFQATT, CDR2 SNEGSKA (reference sequence). DNA for the CDR3: TGCAGTGCTAGATCCGGGGACCTAGGTACAGATACGCAGTATTTT. Its translation is CSARSGDLGTDTQYF.

The chain uses TRBV12-3 or TRBV12-4 and TRBJ2-7; a possible D gene is TRBD2 (6 bases). Between the trimmed V and J ends, which lost 4 bases and 1 base, there was a span of 14 bases. The CDR3 runs to 15 residues. The DNA of the CDR3 is TGTGCCAGCAGTTCAAGGGCGGGGTCTTCCTACGAGCAGTACTTC. This codes for CASSSRAGSSYEQYF.

The V call is TRBV7-2, the J call TRBJ2-1; D assignment may be TRBD1 or TRBD2 (5 bases each). CDR3 length equals 16 residues. CDR1 is SGHTA, CDR2 FQGNSA, per germline. V shed 3 bases and J shed 7 bases, with 19 bases lying between them. CDR3 residues: CASSFPPTGANNEQFF. DNA for the CDR3: TGTGCCAGCAGCTTCCCTCCCACCGGGGCCAATAATGAGCAGTTCTTC.

The rearrangement uses TRBV20-1 and TRBJ2-3; no definite D call. Germline-derived CDR1 and CDR2 are DFQATT and SNEGSKA (reference sequence). The CDR3 is made up of 16 amino acids. V shed 6 bases and J shed 0 bases, with 19 bases lying between them. For the CDR3, the DNA is TGCAGTGCAGCGAGACGGAGAATTGGTAGCACAGATACGCAGTATTTT. Translated, it gives CSAARRRIGSTDTQYF.

The chain joins TRBV3-1 to TRBJ2-7; the match to TRBD1 covers 8 bases. Germline V gene data show CDR1 as LGHDT and CDR2 as YNNKEL (reference sequence). The CDR3 is made up of 13 amino acids. The junction had 0 bases not matched to a gene; V was cut back by 3 bases and J by 2 bases. The CDR3 region is CASSHRGPYEQYF. The CDR3 DNA reads TGTGCCAGCAGCCACAGGGGGCCCTACGAGCAGTACTTC.